This T cell receptor (beta chain) came from a study of T cells after yellow fever vaccination. Via MiXCR, TCRdb re-called the 5' RACE reads, giving one row per CDR3 protein. The table includes some 550,000 distinct CDR3 sequences, about 19% detected once. Study findings and constraints: Boosting was followed by the reappearance of most primary-vaccination clones (roughly 96% CD4, around 90% CD8).

This clonotype was seen a handful of times. Its specificity is unknown. The sequencing used PBMCs, collected 15 days after the yellow fever booster vaccination. The clonotype originates from a man under 40 who received the YFV17D yellow fever vaccine.

The CDR3 loop is CASSPGLAGVISSYNEQFF. CDR3 in DNA: TGTGCCAGCTCACCGGGACTAGCGGGAGTAATCAGTTCCTACAATGAGCAGTTCTTC. J is TRBJ2-1 and V is TRBV18; 14 bases match TRBD2. This CDR3 has 19 amino acids. Per the germline V gene, CDR1 is KGHSH and CDR2 is LQKENI. J lost 1 base, V lost 3 bases, and 8 bases had no gene match.